Listed below are T cell receptor beta chains from one sample, sequenced in a study of somatic mutations in cytotoxic T cells in rheumatoid arthritis. Libraries were prepared by immunoSEQ multiplex PCR; TCRdb keeps only in-frame clonotypes and omits some of them. This table has some 40,000 clones, about 84% appearing once. The sample comprised CD8+ T cells sorted from blood. The receptors were sampled from a man in his forties or fifties in good health. Both conserved end residues are part of each CDR3. The D gene is left open where the match is weak. Some rows mark clone size as missing; the rest say once, few, many or name a class of expanded clone.

D gene: TRBD1; J gene: TRBJ2-7; V gene: TRBV27; clone size: few; CDR3 DNA: TGTGCCAGCAGCCCCGGGACAGGGGTCTCCTACGAGCAGTACTTC; CDR3 protein: CASSPGTGVSYEQYF
D gene: .; J gene: TRBJ2-2; V gene: TRBV6-1; clone size: .; CDR3 DNA: TGTGCCAGCAGTGACAGGGCCCGGGCCACCGGGGAGCTGTTTTTT; CDR3 protein: CASSDRARATGELFF
D gene: .; J gene: TRBJ2-6; V gene: TRBV5-1; clone size: .; CDR3 DNA: TGCGCCAGCAGCCTAGGGACCCTCCGTGACGGGGCCAACGTCCTGACTTTC; CDR3 protein: CASSLGTLRDGANVLTF
D gene: .; J gene: TRBJ1-1; V gene: TRBV14; clone size: .; CDR3 DNA: TGTGCCAGCAGCCATAGGGCCCGTGGAGGGTACACTGAAGCTTTCTTT; CDR3 protein: CASSHRARGGYTEAFF
D gene: .; J gene: TRBJ2-2; V gene: TRBV10-2; clone size: .; CDR3 DNA: TGCACCAGCAAAAAGACTTCGAACACCGGGGAGCTGTTTTTT; CDR3 protein: CTSKKTSNTGELFF
D gene: .; J gene: TRBJ1-1; V gene: TRBV5-5; clone size: .; CDR3 DNA: TGTGCCAGCAGCTTGGGTCAGGGGTGGGACGCTTTCTTT; CDR3 protein: CASSLGQGWDAFF
D gene: TRBD2; J gene: TRBJ2-3; V gene: TRBV9; clone size: .; CDR3 DNA: TGTGCCAGCAGCGACCTTAGCGGGAGGGCGGGTACAGATACGCAGTATTTT; CDR3 protein: CASSDLSGRAGTDTQYF
D gene: TRBD2; J gene: TRBJ2-3; V gene: TRBV7-6; clone size: .; CDR3 DNA: TGTGCCAGCAGCGGAGGGACTAGCGGGTTCACAGATACGCAGTATTTT; CDR3 protein: CASSGGTSGFTDTQYF
D gene: .; J gene: TRBJ2-5; V gene: TRBV6-5; clone size: few; CDR3 DNA: TGTGCCAGCAGTTACTCCCCCCCCACCCAAGAGACCCAGTACTTC; CDR3 protein: CASSYSPPTQETQYF
D gene: .; J gene: TRBJ1-1; V gene: TRBV18; clone size: .; CDR3 DNA: TGTGCCAGCTCACCATCCGGGGGCGACACTGAAGCTTTCTTT; CDR3 protein: CASSPSGGDTEAFF
D gene: .; J gene: TRBJ1-1; V gene: TRBV29-1; clone size: .; CDR3 DNA: TGCAGCGCCGGTTTGAACACTGAAGCTTTCTTT; CDR3 protein: CSAGLNTEAFF
D gene: .; J gene: TRBJ2-7; V gene: TRBV28; clone size: .; CDR3 DNA: TGTGCCAGCAGTTTGCGAGGATCGGGGTACGAGCAGTACTTC; CDR3 protein: CASSLRGSGYEQYF
D gene: .; J gene: TRBJ2-7; V gene: TRBV28; clone size: .; CDR3 DNA: TGTGCCAGCAGTTTCGGGTTTGTCCACGAGCAGTACTTC; CDR3 protein: CASSFGFVHEQYF
D gene: .; J gene: TRBJ2-2; V gene: TRBV6-5; clone size: .; CDR3 DNA: TGTGCCAGCAGTTACTCGATATCCGGGTCCGGGGAGCTGTTTTTT; CDR3 protein: CASSYSISGSGELFF
D gene: .; J gene: TRBJ2-3; V gene: TRBV19; clone size: .; CDR3 DNA: TGTGCCAGTAGTATCAGAGATTCTAGCACAGATACGCAGTATTTT; CDR3 protein: CASSIRDSSTDTQYF
D gene: .; J gene: TRBJ1-1; V gene: TRBV5-1; clone size: .; CDR3 DNA: TGCGCCAGCAGCTTGGCGGGGAGAGGCACTGAAGCTTTCTTT; CDR3 protein: CASSLAGRGTEAFF
D gene: TRBD1; J gene: TRBJ2-7; V gene: TRBV19; clone size: .; CDR3 DNA: TGTGCCAGTAGTACCGGGACAGGGTCCTACTACGAGCAGTACTTC; CDR3 protein: CASSTGTGSYYEQYF
D gene: .; J gene: TRBJ2-3; V gene: TRBV27; clone size: .; CDR3 DNA: TGTGCCAGCAGTTTATCTGAACGAGATACGCAGTATTTT; CDR3 protein: CASSLSERDTQYF
D gene: .; J gene: TRBJ2-7; V gene: TRBV27; clone size: .; CDR3 DNA: TGTGCCAGTCACGACTCCTACGAGCAGTACTTC; CDR3 protein: CASHDSYEQYF
D gene: .; J gene: TRBJ2-5; V gene: TRBV5-3; clone size: .; CDR3 DNA: TGTGCCAGTTGCAGGACGCGCCCCCAAGAGACCCAGTACTTC; CDR3 protein: CASCRTRPQETQYF
D gene: TRBD1; J gene: TRBJ2-7; V gene: TRBV28; clone size: once; CDR3 DNA: TGTGCCAGCAGTTTATGGCCAAGGACAGGAACCGCCGAGCAGTACTTC; CDR3 protein: CASSLWPRTGTAEQYF
D gene: TRBD2; J gene: TRBJ2-7; V gene: TRBV5-1; clone size: .; CDR3 DNA: TGCGCCAGCAGCTGGACTAGCGGTGCCTACGAGCAGTACTTC; CDR3 protein: CASSWTSGAYEQYF
D gene: TRBD1; J gene: TRBJ1-2; V gene: TRBV15; clone size: .; CDR3 DNA: TGTGCCACCAGCGGGACAGGGAACTATGGCTACACCTTC; CDR3 protein: CATSGTGNYGYTF
D gene: .; J gene: TRBJ2-5; V gene: TRBV19; clone size: .; CDR3 DNA: TGTGCCAGTACGGGCGCGCTAGGCACTGGGGCCCAGTACTTC; CDR3 protein: CASTGALGTGAQYF
D gene: .; J gene: TRBJ1-5; V gene: TRBV27; clone size: .; CDR3 DNA: TGTGCCAGCAGTTACAGGACCGATCAGCCCCAGCATTTT; CDR3 protein: CASSYRTDQPQHF
D gene: .; J gene: TRBJ1-3; V gene: TRBV27; clone size: .; CDR3 DNA: TGTGCCAGCAGTTCCCGGTTTTGGGGAAAATCTGGAAACACCATATATTTT; CDR3 protein: CASSSRFWGKSGNTIYF
D gene: TRBD1; J gene: TRBJ2-7; V gene: TRBV4-1; clone size: .; CDR3 DNA: TGCGCCAGCAGCCAAGGACAGGGGGCCTACGAGCAGTACTTC; CDR3 protein: CASSQGQGAYEQYF
D gene: .; J gene: TRBJ1-4; V gene: TRBV7-9; clone size: .; CDR3 DNA: TGTGCCAGCAGCTCCTTGACCCGGGAACAGAGCACTAATGAAAAACTGTTTTTT; CDR3 protein: CASSSLTREQSTNEKLFF